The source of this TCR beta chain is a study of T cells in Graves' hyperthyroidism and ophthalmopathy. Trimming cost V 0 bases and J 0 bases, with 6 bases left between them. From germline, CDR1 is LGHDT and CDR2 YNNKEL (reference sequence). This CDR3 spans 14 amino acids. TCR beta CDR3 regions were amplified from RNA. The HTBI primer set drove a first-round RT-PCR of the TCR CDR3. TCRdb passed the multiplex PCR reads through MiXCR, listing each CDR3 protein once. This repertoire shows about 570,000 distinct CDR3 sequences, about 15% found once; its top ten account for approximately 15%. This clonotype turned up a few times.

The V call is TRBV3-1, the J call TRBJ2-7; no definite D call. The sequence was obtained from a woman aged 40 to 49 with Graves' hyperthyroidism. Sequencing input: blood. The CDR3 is CASSQDIPSYEQYF. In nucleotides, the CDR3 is TGTGCCAGCAGCCAAGACATACCCTCCTACGAGCAGTACTTC.